This T cell receptor (beta chain) was identified during a study of Ad26.COV2.S vaccination and SARS-CoV-2 variants. About the research overall: The vaccine Ad26.COV2.S was put into the muscle once, or twice with 56 days between.

This table comes from immunoSEQ multiplex PCR, and its TCRdb copy is limited to in-frame clones, with some not included. The sample has around 320,000 clones, about 82% seen once. Regarding treatment: over 15 received Ad26.COV2.S at low or high dose, single or two shots; 5 received placebo; per-sample allocation not given. Specimens were obtained on day 63 following the first vaccine or placebo injection. About this clone itself: What it binds is not known.

The CDR3 spans 16 residues. V was trimmed by 1 base and J by 4 bases, leaving 14 bases between them. In germline, CDR1 is SGHTA, CDR2 FQGTGA. Study findings and constraints: Substantial breadth was reportedly displayed by spike-specific CD8+ and CD4+ T cell responses after vaccination.

The TCR originated in a person between 18 and 65 years old who received the Ad26.COV2.S COVID-19 vaccine or a placebo. Sequenced material: peripheral blood, taken in a trial of Ad26.COV2.S vaccine versus placebo. The V and J genes are TRBV7-3 and TRBJ2-1; a possible D gene is TRBD1 (6 bases). The CDR3 bases are TGTGCCAGCAGCTTAAGTCCAGGGGTCCGATACAATGAGCAGTTCTTC. Its protein is CASSLSPGVRYNEQFF.